This record covers a single T cell receptor beta chain. Some clones are missing from TCRdb's copy, which holds only in-frame ones; the method was immunoSEQ multiplex PCR. Here the sample spans 110,000 to 150,000 clones, about 89% being singletons. Germline-derived CDR1 and CDR2 are MNHEY and SVGAGI. Trimming cost V 6 bases and J 3 bases; bases outside gene matches: 8. This CDR3 comprises 15 residues. This record belongs to a study of T cell responses to AZD1222 COVID-19 vaccine. Sequencing used peripheral blood, obtained on day 0 of AZD1222 vaccination. The V call is TRBV6-5, the J call TRBJ1-3; 7 bases are a match to TRBD1. The sequence was collected from an adult in good health. The CDR3 DNA sequence: TGTGCCAGCAGCCGGGGACAGTTGAGTGGAAACACCATATATTTT. Translated, it gives CASSRGQLSGNTIYF.